The present TCR beta chain was sequenced within a study of shared clonotypes between healthy human individuals. TCRdb keeps only in-frame clones here, not all; method: immunoSEQ multiplex PCR. The repertoire holds about 800,000 clones, approximately 96% seen once, with less than 0.25% in the top ten. The CDR3 is 15 residues long. CDR1 and CDR2 from the germline V gene are SGDLS and YYNGEE. Losses at the gene ends were 3 bases for V and 5 bases for J; bases not matched to a gene: 6. Positive CCR7 selection of CD45RO-negative cells yielded the naive CD8 cells, and terminally differentiated effector memory CD45RA+ cells were excluded.

Specimen: naive CD8+ T cells sorted from blood. This chain uses TRBV9 with TRBJ2-1, with TRBD2 identical over 9 bases. The TCR originated in a man aged 30 to 45 in good health. As DNA, the CDR3 is TGTGCCAGCAGCGCAAGACTAGCGGCACACAATGAGCAGTTCTTC. This codes for CASSARLAAHNEQFF. Drawing the rest from reference TRBV9 and TRBJ2-1, the complete variable domain is DSGVTQTPKHLITATGQRVTLRCSPRSGDLSVYWYQQSLDQGLQFLIQYYNGEERAKGNILERFSAQQFPDLHSELNLSSLELGDSALYFCASSARLAAHNEQFFGPGTRLTVL.